This T cell receptor beta chain was captured by sequencing in a study of early T cells in non-severe SARS-CoV-2 infection. TCRdb recomputed calls from the 5' RACE reads with MiXCR, one row per CDR3 protein. Here the sample spans approximately 37,000 distinct CDR3 sequences, approximately 7.9% being singletons. Germline lookup yields CDR1 MDHEN and CDR2 SYDVKM. V lost 6 bases to trimming and J lost 0 bases, with 20 bases between them. The CDR3 has 17 amino acids. The V and J genes are TRBV28 and TRBJ1-2, with D possibly being TRBD1 (6 bases). Sample: whole blood, taken at baseline. This TCR was sampled from an adult who was a healthcare worker with PCR-confirmed SARS-CoV-2 infection or an uninfected control (not recorded which). The CDR3 bases are TGTGCCAGCAGCCGTTTAAACACAGGGCTTACTAACTATGGCTACACCTTC. Translating gives CASSRLNTGLTNYGYTF.